This T cell receptor beta chain comes out of a study of blood T cell repertoires in COVID-19. Study-wide background: Researchers got acute and convalescent COVID-19 samples from the United States, Italy and Spain. In each case, the material was cDNA or gDNA derived from T cells, B-cell-depleted T cells, or PBMCs.

The Seattle patients, enrolled during active infection, were followed longitudinally. A few counts support this clone. The length of the CDR3 is 13 residues. Germline CDR1 reads MNHGY; CDR2 reads SAAAGT. With V trimmed by 6 bases and J by 3 bases, 3 bases remained unmatched. In the study's own analysis: Nucleated cell counts were estimated from reference gene primer amplification. The protocol was immunoSEQ multiplex PCR, while the TCRdb copy is restricted to in-frame clones and leaves out a portion. V and J calls and clone size are copied from that table; D and trimming were computed from the DNA. The sample shows about 55,000 clones, over 75% of them seen only once.

The chain uses TRBV6-8 and TRBJ1-2; 8 nucleotides agree with TRBD1. The specimen was peripheral blood. This TCR came from a man at least 80 years old with COVID-19, enrolled during active disease. The CDR3 sequence is CASSMDRDYGYTF. CDR3 DNA: TGTGCCAGCAGCATGGACAGGGACTATGGCTACACCTTC.